This is a list of T cell receptor beta chains from one sample in a study of shared clonotypes between healthy human individuals. Repertoires were generated with immunoSEQ multiplex PCR, while TCRdb's copy carries only in-frame clones and drops some. The sample holds about 680,000 clones, 73% seen once. Sequencing was done on a sample of memory CD4+ T cells sorted from blood. All receptors derive from a woman aged 25 to 45 in good health. CDR3s include the opening cysteine and the closing phenylalanine or tryptophan. D genes are given only for firm matches. Only some rows state a clone size, as once, few, many or a class for expanded clones.

. . TRBJ2-2 TRBV18 TGTGCCAGCTCACCATACGGGGCGGAGCTGTTTTTT CASSPYGAELFF
. . TRBJ2-2 TRBV5-1 TGCGCCAGCAGCGCCGACTACACCGGGGAGCTGTTTTTT CASSADYTGELFF
once TRBD2 TRBJ2-1 TRBV29-1 TGCAGCGCCGGGACTAGCGGGACGACCCACATCTTC CSAGTSGTTHIF
. . TRBJ1-5 TRBV18 TGTGCCAGCTCCAGACTTAGAGATCAGCCCCAGCATTTT CASSRLRDQPQHF
. TRBD1 TRBJ1-2 TRBV5-4 TGTGCCAGCAGCACAGGGGGCTCTAACTATGGCTACACCTTC CASSTGGSNYGYTF
. TRBD2 TRBJ2-1 TRBV7-2 TGTGCCAGCAGTCTCGGGTCTAGCGGGATATACAATGAGCAGTTCTTC CASSLGSSGIYNEQFF
. TRBD2 TRBJ2-1 TRBV19 TGTGCCAGTAGTAGACGACTAGCGGGAGTTAGTTTGCAGTTCTTC CASSRRLAGVSLQFF
. . TRBJ1-5 TRBV7-9 TGTGCCAGCAGCGCCGGTTCGCCGTCTCAGCCCCAGCATTTT CASSAGSPSQPQHF
few TRBD2 TRBJ2-5 TRBV7-9 TGTGCCAGCAGCTTCGCGGGGAGGGAAGGCCAAGAGACCCAGTACTTC CASSFAGREGQETQYF
. . TRBJ2-2 TRBV6-1 TGTGCCAGCAGTAAGACAGGGAACACCGGGGAGCTGTTTTTT CASSKTGNTGELFF
. . TRBJ2-5 TRBV5-5 TGTGCCAGCAGCTTGCGGGGTCCGCGAGAGACCCAGTACTTC CASSLRGPRETQYF
many . TRBJ2-1 TRBV19 TGTGCCAGTAGTATTCAGCCGCCCTACAATGAGCAGTTCTTC CASSIQPPYNEQFF
. . TRBJ1-1 TRBV6-5 TGTGCCAGCAGACCCGGACATCCGGGGACTGAAGCTTTCTTT CASRPGHPGTEAFF
. . TRBJ2-6 TRBV6-5 TGTGCCAGCAGTTACTCGAACACGGCTGGGGCCAACGTCCTGACTTTC CASSYSNTAGANVLTF
. TRBD2 TRBJ2-2 TRBV4-1 TGCGCCAGCAGCCCGACTAGCGGGAGGATTCTGAACACCGGGGAGCTGTTTTTT CASSPTSGRILNTGELFF
. TRBD1 TRBJ1-4 TRBV6-5 TGTGCCAGCAGCCCGACAGGGGGGGGTGAAAAACTGTTTTTT CASSPTGGGEKLFF
. . TRBJ1-2 TRBV28 TGTGCCAGCAGTGGGGCCGGGCCACTATATGGCTACACCTTC CASSGAGPLYGYTF
many TRBD2 TRBJ2-7 TRBV27 TGTGCCAGCACTCCAACCGTTAGCGGGGCCCGCGAGCAGTACTTC CASTPTVSGAREQYF
few TRBD1 TRBJ1-2 TRBV2 TGTGCCAGCATAGCAGGGGGGCAGCTTGGCTACACCTTC CASIAGGQLGYTF
. . TRBJ1-4 TRBV27 TGTGCCAGCAGTTCGTCGCAGTCTAATGAAAAACTGTTTTTT CASSSSQSNEKLFF
. . TRBJ2-1 TRBV7-9 TGTGCCAGCAGCTCCCGCTCGGGACGAGCGGACAATGAGCAGTTCTTC CASSSRSGRADNEQFF
. . TRBJ1-1 TRBV5-1 TGCGCCAGCAGCTTGGGGGTCGCGAACACTGAAGCTTTCTTT CASSLGVANTEAFF
many . TRBJ2-5 TRBV5-6 TGTGCCAGCAGCTTGGGACCCGGAGGAGAGACCCAGTACTTC CASSLGPGGETQYF
. . TRBJ1-5 TRBV7-3 TGTGCCAGCCGACTCCATGACCGGAAGTTGGGGGCGCCATTCCGTCAGCCCCAGCATTTT CASRLHDRKLGAPFRQPQHF
once . TRBJ2-5 TRBV27 TGTGCCAGCAGTTTGCGTTCGGCCCAAGAGACCCAGTACTTC CASSLRSAQETQYF
. . TRBJ2-7 TRBV27 TGTGCCAGCATGGGTCGGGAAAACTCCTACGAGCAGTACTTC CASMGRENSYEQYF
. TRBD1 TRBJ1-5 TRBV7-9 TGTGCCAGCAGTCCACAGGGGGCGGGTAATCAGCCCCAGCATTTT CASSPQGAGNQPQHF
few . TRBJ1-5 TRBV10-1 TGCGCCATCACCAGGGATAGTCAGCCCCAGCATTTT CAITRDSQPQHF
. . TRBJ1-4 TRBV27 TGTGCCAGCAGTTTCAGGGGTCTCGGTGAAAAACTGTTTTTT CASSFRGLGEKLFF
few . TRBJ2-7 TRBV29-1 TGCAGCGTTGCGGGAGGGGACAGGACGTACTTC CSVAGGDRTYF
. . TRBJ2-3 TRBV11-2 TGTGCCAGCAGCTGGGCGGGAGATACGCAGTATTTT CASSWAGDTQYF
. . TRBJ2-3 TRBV7-2 TGTGCCAGCAGCTACGTAGGGGCAGATACGCAGTATTTT CASSYVGADTQYF
few TRBD1 TRBJ2-2 TRBV25-1 TGTGCCAGCAGTGAAAGAGGGACAGCGAACACCGGGGAGCTGTTTTTT CASSERGTANTGELFF
. TRBD1 TRBJ2-2 TRBV5-1 TGCGCCAGCAGCCCGGGACAGGCGGTCGGGGAGCTGTTTTTT CASSPGQAVGELFF
. . TRBJ2-7 TRBV5-1 TGCGCCAGCAGCCTGAATCAACCCTCCACCTACGAGCAGTACTTC CASSLNQPSTYEQYF
. TRBD1 TRBJ2-1 TRBV4-1 TGCGCCAGCAGCCTACGTCTCCGGGACAGGAGAAACAATGAGCAGTTCTTC CASSLRLRDRRNNEQFF
. TRBD1 TRBJ1-2 TRBV28 TGTGCCAGCAGTTTCACAGGGGGCTATGGCTACACCTTC CASSFTGGYGYTF
once TRBD1 TRBJ1-1 TRBV10-3 TGTGCCAGCGGGGGGGGCACAGGGGGCATCACTGAAGCTTTCTTT CASGGGTGGITEAFF
. . TRBJ1-1 TRBV13 TGTGCCAGCAGCCTCACAGGGTCCACTGAAGCTTTCTTT CASSLTGSTEAFF
. . TRBJ1-1 TRBV7-8 TGTGCCAGCAGCTTAGCGGTAGGGGTGAACACTGAAGCTTTCTTT CASSLAVGVNTEAFF
. . TRBJ1-1 TRBV5-6 TGTGCCAGCAGCTTGGTTCGGGGCACTGAAGCTTTCTTT CASSLVRGTEAFF
. . TRBJ2-1 TRBV2 TGTGCCAGCGGGGGACAGCGGGCCAACAATGAGCAGTTCTTC CASGGQRANNEQFF
. TRBD1 TRBJ2-3 TRBV7-2 TGTGCCAGCAGCCGCGACAGGGTCGTAAATACGCAGTATTTT CASSRDRVVNTQYF
. . TRBJ2-3 TRBV30 TGTGCCTGGAGTAGCCAGACTTATACGCAGTATTTT CAWSSQTYTQYF
. . TRBJ2-7 TRBV4-1 TGCGCCAGCAGCCAAGGATCCGGGACTTATTACGAGCAGTACTTC CASSQGSGTYYEQYF
. . TRBJ2-1 TRBV25-1 TGTGCCAGCAGTGGCCGGGACAACTACAATGAGCAGTTCTTC CASSGRDNYNEQFF
. . TRBJ2-1 TRBV6-5 TGTGCCAGCAGCCGTACGGAAGGACCCTACAATGAGCAGTTCTTC CASSRTEGPYNEQFF
. TRBD1 TRBJ2-1 TRBV9 TGTGCCAGCAGCGTAGTAGGACAGGGGTCGTACAATGAGCAGTTCTTC CASSVVGQGSYNEQFF
. . TRBJ2-6 TRBV19 TGTGCCAGTAGGACCTTGGCGGTCTCTGGGGCCAACGTCCTGACTTTC CASRTLAVSGANVLTF
. TRBD2 TRBJ2-3 TRBV10-3 TGTGCCATCAGTGCCACTAGCGGGAGGGCCACAGATACGCAGTATTTT CAISATSGRATDTQYF
. . TRBJ2-7 TRBV6-5 TGTGCCAGCAGTTACCACGCGAGGTACGAGCAGTACTTC CASSYHARYEQYF